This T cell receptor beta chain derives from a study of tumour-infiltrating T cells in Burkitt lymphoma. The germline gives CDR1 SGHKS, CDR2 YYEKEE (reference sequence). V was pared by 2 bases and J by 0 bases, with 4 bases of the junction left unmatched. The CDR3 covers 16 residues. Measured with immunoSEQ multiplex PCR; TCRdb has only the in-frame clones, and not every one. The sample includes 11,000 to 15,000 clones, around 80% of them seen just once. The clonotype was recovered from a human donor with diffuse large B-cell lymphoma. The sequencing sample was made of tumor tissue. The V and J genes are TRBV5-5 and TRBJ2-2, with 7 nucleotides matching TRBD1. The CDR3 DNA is TGTGCCAGCAGCTTCGCACAGGGGACGAACACCGGGGAGCTGTTTTTT. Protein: CASSFAQGTNTGELFF.